This is a list of T cell receptor beta chains from one sample in a study of blood T cell repertoires in COVID-19. The data were produced by immunoSEQ multiplex PCR, yet TCRdb's version contains in-frame clones alone and is incomplete. The sample lists around 230,000 clones, around 84% occurring once. The sequenced sample consisted of peripheral blood. Receptors originate from a man between 45 and 60 years old with COVID-19, enrolled during active disease. Both conserved end residues are part of each CDR3. The D gene is left open where the match is weak. The listing skips clone size in some rows; elsewhere it reads once, few, many or a size class.

clone size	D gene	V gene	J gene	CDR3 protein	CDR3 DNA
.	TRBD1	TRBV12-3/TRBV12-4	TRBJ2-1	CASQRTGYNEQFF	TGTGCCAGTCAGAGGACAGGGTACAATGAGCAGTTCTTC
.	TRBD2	TRBV5-5	TRBJ2-1	CASSPGLAGGLYNEQFF	TGTGCCAGCAGCCCGGGACTAGCGGGGGGCCTATACAATGAGCAGTTCTTC
.	TRBD2	TRBV6-6	TRBJ2-2	CASSQLAGVRNTGELFF	TGTGCCAGCAGTCAACTAGCGGGAGTAAGGAACACCGGGGAGCTGTTTTTT
few	TRBD1	TRBV5-1	TRBJ2-7	CASSGSTGGDEQYF	TGCGCCAGCAGCGGCTCGACAGGGGGCGACGAGCAGTACTTC
.	TRBD1	TRBV6-2/TRBV6-3	TRBJ2-2	CASSYFGRGRAGELFF	TGTGCCAGCAGTTACTTCGGCAGGGGGCGCGCCGGGGAGCTGTTTTTT
.	.	TRBV6-5	TRBJ2-7	CASTPPAGFNEQYF	TGTGCCAGCACCCCGCCGGCAGGGTTCAACGAGCAGTACTTC
.	TRBD2	TRBV4-3	TRBJ2-2	CASSQDSSGIGELFF	TGCGCCAGCAGCCAAGATTCAAGCGGGATCGGGGAGCTGTTTTTT
once	.	TRBV5-1	TRBJ2-1	CASSLAFLQIRSNEQFF	TGCGCCAGCAGCTTGGCCTTTCTACAGATCCGAAGCAATGAGCAGTTCTTC
.	TRBD2	TRBV7-8	TRBJ2-7	CASSLGLGRTYEQYF	TGTGCCAGCAGCCTCGGACTAGGAAGAACCTACGAGCAGTACTTC
once	TRBD2	TRBV7-9	TRBJ2-1	CASSPGLAGEYEQFF	TGTGCCAGCAGCCCCGGACTAGCGGGAGAATATGAGCAGTTCTTC
.	.	TRBV7-2	TRBJ1-1	CASSLFVREAFF	TGTGCCAGCAGCTTATTCGTCAGGGAAGCTTTCTTT
.	.	TRBV7-6	TRBJ1-4	CASSLASVEKLFF	TGTGCCAGCAGCTTAGCGTCAGTTGAAAAACTGTTTTTT
.	TRBD2	TRBV6-6	TRBJ2-3	CASSYDSGASTDTQYF	TGTGCCAGCAGTTACGATAGCGGGGCTAGCACAGATACGCAGTATTTT
.	.	TRBV6-5	TRBJ1-2	CASSYSNRAIYTF	TGTGCCAGCAGTTACTCGAACAGGGCAATCTACACCTTC
.	.	TRBV6-5	TRBJ1-6	CASSYSGANSPLHF	TGTGCCAGCAGTTACTCGGGGGCTAATTCACCCCTCCACTTT
.	.	TRBV6-5	TRBJ1-6	CASRPPRGPESPLHF	TGTGCCAGCAGACCCCCACGTGGGCCCGAGTCACCCCTCCACTTT
.	.	TRBV3-1/TRBV3-2	TRBJ2-7	CASSKGNSGSYEQYF	TGTGCCAGCAGCAAAGGGAACTCGGGATCCTACGAGCAGTACTTC
.	TRBD2	TRBV7-7	TRBJ2-2	CASSLYGTRSSGELFF	TGTGCTAGCAGCTTGTATGGGACTAGGTCTTCGGGGGAGCTGTTTTTT
once	.	TRBV4-3	TRBJ1-1	CASSQDQGLTEAFF	TGCGCCAGCAGCCAAGATCAGGGGTTGACTGAAGCTTTCTTT
.	.	TRBV10-3	TRBJ1-5	CAPRWGVGSRRSNQPQHF	TGTGCCCCCCGCTGGGGAGTAGGCTCTCGTCGGAGCAATCAGCCCCAGCATTTT
.	.	TRBV29-1	TRBJ1-2	CSVGNFANYGYTF	TGCAGCGTTGGCAACTTCGCTAACTATGGCTACACCTTC
.	.	TRBV6-5	TRBJ1-6	CASSSRLGGSNSPLHF	TGTGCCAGCAGTTCCCGATTGGGGGGAAGCAATTCACCCCTCCACTTT
.	TRBD2	TRBV4-2	TRBJ2-5	CASSQRLAGEETQYF	TGTGCCAGCAGCCAAAGACTAGCGGGGGAAGAGACCCAGTACTTC
.	.	TRBV10-3	TRBJ2-3	CAISGQGGDTQYF	TGTGCCATCAGTGGGCAGGGAGGAGATACGCAGTATTTT
.	TRBD1	TRBV7-9	TRBJ1-1	CASSPRTGWEAFF	TGTGCCAGCAGCCCCCGGACAGGGTGGGAAGCTTTCTTT
.	.	TRBV28	TRBJ1-2	CASSRQVNYGYTF	TGTGCCAGCAGTCGACAGGTCAACTATGGCTACACCTTC